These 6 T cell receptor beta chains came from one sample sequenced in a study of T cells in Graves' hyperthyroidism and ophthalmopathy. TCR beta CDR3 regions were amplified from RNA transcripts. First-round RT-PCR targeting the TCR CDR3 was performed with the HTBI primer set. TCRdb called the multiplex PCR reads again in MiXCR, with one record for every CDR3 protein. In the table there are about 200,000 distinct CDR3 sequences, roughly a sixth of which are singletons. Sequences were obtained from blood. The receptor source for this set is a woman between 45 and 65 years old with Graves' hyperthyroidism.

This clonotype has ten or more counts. CDR3 coding DNA: TGTGCCAGCTCACCCCCGACAGGGAGGAACACTGAAGCTTTCTTT. Translating it yields CASSPPTGRNTEAFF. The gene calls are TRBV18 and TRBJ1-1; 7 nucleotides match TRBD1. Trimming removed 3 bases from V and 1 base from J; junction bases left unmatched: 5. CDR3 size: 15 residues. CDR1 is KGHSH, CDR2 LQKENI, per germline.

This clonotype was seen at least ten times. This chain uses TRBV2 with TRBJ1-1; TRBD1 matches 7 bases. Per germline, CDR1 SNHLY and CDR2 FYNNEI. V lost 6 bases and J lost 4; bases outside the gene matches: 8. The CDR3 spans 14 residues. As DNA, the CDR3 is TGTGCCAGCAGCCGACAGGGAATATCCACTGAAGCTTTCTTT. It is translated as CASSRQGISTEAFF.

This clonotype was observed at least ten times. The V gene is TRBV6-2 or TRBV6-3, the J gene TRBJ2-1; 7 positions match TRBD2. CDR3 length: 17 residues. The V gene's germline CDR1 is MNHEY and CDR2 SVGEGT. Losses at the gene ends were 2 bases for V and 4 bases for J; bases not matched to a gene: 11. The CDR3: CASSYIDAGVLYNEQFF. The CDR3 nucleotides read TGTGCCAGCAGTTACATCGATGCGGGGGTCCTTTACAATGAGCAGTTCTTC.

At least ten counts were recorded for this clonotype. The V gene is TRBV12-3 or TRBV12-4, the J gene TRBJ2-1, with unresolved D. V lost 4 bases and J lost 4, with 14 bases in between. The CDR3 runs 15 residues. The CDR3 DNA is TGTGCCAGCAGTTCCAGAGCCCCGCAATACAATGAGCAGTTCTTC. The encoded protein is CASSSRAPQYNEQFF.

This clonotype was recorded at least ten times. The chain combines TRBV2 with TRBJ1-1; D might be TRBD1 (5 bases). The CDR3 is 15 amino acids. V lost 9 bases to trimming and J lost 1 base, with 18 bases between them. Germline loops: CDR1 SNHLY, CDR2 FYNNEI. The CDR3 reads CARPPVAGTNTEAFF. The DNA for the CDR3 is TGTGCCAGGCCCCCAGTGGCCGGGACGAACACTGAAGCTTTCTTT.

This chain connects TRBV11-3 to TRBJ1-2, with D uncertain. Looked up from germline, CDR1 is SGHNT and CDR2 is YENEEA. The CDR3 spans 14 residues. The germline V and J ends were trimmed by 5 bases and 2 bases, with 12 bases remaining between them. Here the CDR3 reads CASSPGYLNYGYTF. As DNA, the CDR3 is TGTGCCAGCAGCCCAGGATATCTAAACTATGGCTACACCTTC.